Listed here are 25 T cell receptor beta chains from one sample, sequenced in a study of blood T cell repertoires in COVID-19. Clones were sequenced by immunoSEQ multiplex PCR, and TCRdb holds only the in-frame ones, with some missing. The sample includes a few hundred thousand clones, 89% seen only once; the top ten take 4% to 5%. Sequencing input: peripheral blood. The source is a woman in her thirties or forties who had recovered from COVID-19.

J is TRBJ2-3 and V is TRBV28; tentatively, D is TRBD2 (6 bases). The V end lost 7 bases, the J end lost 4 bases, and 18 bases lay between the germline ends. The V gene's germline CDR1 is MDHEN and CDR2 SYDVKM. The length of the CDR3 is 15 residues. The CDR3 spells CASTLDYPKSDTQYF. CDR3 in DNA: TGTGCCAGCACCCTGGACTATCCTAAGTCAGATACGCAGTATTTT. Combining the CDR3 with reference TRBV28 and TRBJ2-3 gives the whole variable domain DVKVTQSSRYLVKRTGEKVFLECVQDMDHENMFWYRQDPGLGLRLIYFSYDVKMKEKGDIPEGYSVSREKKERFSLILESASTNQTSMYLCASTLDYPKSDTQYFGPGTRLTVL.

The chain uses TRBV4-2 and TRBJ1-2, with a weak D call TRBD1 (6 bases). The germline gives CDR1 LGHNA, CDR2 YNFKEQ. The CDR3 runs 15 residues. Trimming pared 3 bases from V and 3 bases from J, leaving 14 bases between. The DNA for the CDR3 is TGTGCCAGCAGCCACACTAACAGGGATGACTATGGCTACACCTTC. It codes for CASSHTNRDDYGYTF.

This rearrangement joins TRBV6-6 to TRBJ1-2; the match to TRBD1 covers 8 bases. J was trimmed by 2 bases and V by 7 bases; bases with no gene match: 6. From germline, CDR1 is MNHNY and CDR2 SVGAGI (reference sequence). The CDR3 is 14 residues long. The CDR3 sequence: CASNANRGNYGYTF. CDR3 sequence (DNA): TGTGCCAGCAACGCCAACAGGGGGAACTATGGCTACACCTTC.

CDR3 amino acids: CASSVGGGNYGYTF. CDR3 DNA sequence: TGTGCCAGCAGCGTAGGAGGCGGGAACTATGGCTACACCTTC. The chain has TRBV9 and TRBJ1-2, with D unclear. The CDR3 is made up of 14 amino acids. The V gene lost 0 bases and the J gene lost 2 bases, with 8 bases spanning the gap. The germline CDR1 and CDR2 sequences are SGDLS and YYNGEE.

The chain joins TRBV7-9 to TRBJ1-6; TRBD1 matches 8 bases. In germline, CDR1 is SEHNR, CDR2 FQNEAQ (reference sequence). The CDR3 has 15 residues. V was pared by 5 bases and J by 9 bases, with 9 bases of the junction left unmatched. The CDR3 is CASSTQGAVFSPLHF. CDR3 bases: TGTGCCAGCAGCACCCAGGGGGCCGTATTTTCACCCCTCCACTTT. The whole variable domain, remainder taken from reference TRBV7-9 and TRBJ1-6, is DTGVSQNPRHKITKRGQNVTFRCDPISEHNRLYWYRQTLGQGPEFLTYFQNEAQLEKSRLLSDRFSAERPKGSFSTLEIQRTEQGDSAMYLCASSTQGAVFSPLHFGNGTRLTVT.

V is TRBV18 and J is TRBJ2-7; D is possibly TRBD1 (5 bases). The CDR3 runs 14 residues. The germline V gene has CDR1 KGHSH and CDR2 LQKENI. The germline V and J ends were trimmed by 1 base and 1 base, with 8 bases remaining between them. The CDR3 sequence is CASSPLGQSYEQYF. CDR3 DNA sequence: TGTGCCAGCTCACCACTAGGACAATCCTACGAGCAGTACTTC. The full variable domain, with the rest looked up from reference TRBV18 and TRBJ2-7, is NAGVMQNPRHLVRRRGQEARLRCSPMKGHSHVYWYRQLPEEGLKFMVYLQKENIIDESGMPKERFSAEFPKEGPSILRIQQVVRGDSAAYFCASSPLGQSYEQYFGPGTRLTVT.

This clone has a single count. The chain recombines TRBV15 with TRBJ2-5; D is unclear. This CDR3 comprises 14 residues. Germline V gene sequence: CDR1 LNHNV, CDR2 YYDKDF (reference sequence). Trimming shortened V by 0 bases and J by 2 bases, and 7 bases separated the two germline ends. The CDR3 bases are TGTGCCACCAGCAGAGAGGCTGCTCAAGAGACCCAGTACTTC. Encoded protein: CATSREAAQETQYF.

For this clone: The same CDR3 is also encoded by other DNA sequences in this sample. This chain uses TRBV5-1 with TRBJ1-1, with TRBD1 matching 7 bases. Looked up from germline, CDR1 is SGHRS and CDR2 is YFSETQ. Germline trimming cut 2 bases from V and 2 bases from J; bases unmatched to any gene: 3. This CDR3 has 14 amino acids. In nucleotides, the CDR3 is TGCGCCAGCAGCTTAGGGACAGCTAACACTGAAGCTTTCTTT. Translation gives CASSLGTANTEAFF.

The rearrangement uses TRBV2 and TRBJ1-1; D is unresolved. Germline V gene data show CDR1 as SNHLY and CDR2 as FYNNEI. The CDR3 has 13 amino acids. The V gene lost 3 bases and the J gene lost 3 bases, with 8 bases spanning the gap. DNA for the CDR3: TGTGCCAGCAGTGACGGCGGGGACACTGAAGCTTTCTTT. Residues: CASSDGGDTEAFF.

This clone was counted a single time. The chain carries TRBV5-1 and TRBJ1-1; TRBD1 might be the D (5 bases). Trimming stripped 3 bases from V and 2 bases from J, with 11 bases between. CDR1 is SGHRS, CDR2 YFSETQ, per germline. The CDR3 totals 14 residues. CDR3 coding DNA: TGCGCCAGCAGCTATTCTACAGGTAACACTGAAGCTTTCTTT. Its protein is CASSYSTGNTEAFF. Full variable domain (missing parts from reference TRBV5-1 and TRBJ1-1): KAGVTQTPRYLIKTRGQQVTLSCSPISGHRSVSWYQQTPGQGLQFLFEYFSETQRNKGNFPGRFSGRQFSNSRSEMNVSTLELGDSALYLCASSYSTGNTEAFFGQGTRLTVV.

The V gene is TRBV28, the J gene TRBJ2-7, with D uncertain. The CDR3 extends over 14 amino acids. Germline V CDR1 and CDR2: MDHEN, SYDVKM. V lost 5 bases and J 0 bases, leaving 11 bases between the germline ends. CDR3 residues: CASSLDHHSYEQYF. For the CDR3, the DNA is TGTGCCAGCAGTCTAGACCATCACTCCTACGAGCAGTACTTC.

In this sample, this clone turned up many times. V and J are TRBV6-5 and TRBJ2-3; TRBD2 matches 7 bases. V lost 6 bases to trimming and J lost 3 bases; unmatched junction nucleotides: 9. CDR1 and CDR2 from the germline V gene are MNHEY and SVGAGI. The CDR3 loop spans 15 amino acids. The CDR3 nucleotides are TGTGCCAGCAGGACGCTAGCGGAGCGAACAGATACGCAGTATTTT. Amino acid sequence: CASRTLAERTDTQYF.

The chain recombines TRBV19 with TRBJ1-1; 7 bases align to TRBD1. In germline, CDR1 is LNHDA, CDR2 SQIVND (reference sequence). There are 15 residues in the CDR3. V lost 2 bases, J lost 4 bases, and 7 bases stayed unmatched. The CDR3 DNA follows: TGTGCCAGTAGTATATACGGACAGGCCGGCACTGAAGCTTTCTTT. Residues: CASSIYGQAGTEAFF.

Worth noting for this clone: The junction departs from the called germline gene at one end, perhaps through a read error. The J gene is TRBJ2-1, the V gene TRBV24-1; D might be TRBD1 (5 bases). The CDR3 runs 13 residues. Germline CDR1 is KGHDR and CDR2 is SFDVKD. CDR3 nucleotides: TGTGCCACCCCAACTCCGGACGGACAAGAAGGGGTCTTC. It translates to CATPTPDGQEGVF.

The chain is built from TRBV11-1 and TRBJ2-1, with 9 bases that match TRBD1. Germline V gene sequence: CDR1 SGHAT, CDR2 FQDESV (reference sequence). The trim removed 5 bases at V and 7 bases at J, leaving 9 bases unmatched. The CDR3 is 15 residues long. The DNA of the CDR3 is TGTGCCAGCAGCCCTGTGGGACAGGGTAGGAATGAGCAGTTCTTC. Translated: CASSPVGQGRNEQFF.

The V gene is TRBV15, the J gene TRBJ2-5, with D maybe TRBD2 (5 bases). V shed 8 bases and J shed 4 bases, with 11 bases lying between them. Germline lookup yields CDR1 LNHNV and CDR2 YYDKDF (reference sequence). This CDR3 is 12 amino acids long. CDR3 in amino acids: CATAPSSETQYF. In nucleotides, the CDR3 is TGTGCCACCGCCCCTAGCTCAGAGACCCAGTACTTC.

V and J are TRBV7-2 and TRBJ2-7, with 8 nucleotides matching TRBD1. The CDR3 is 14 residues long. Looked up from germline, CDR1 is SGHTA and CDR2 is FQGNSA. The junction had 8 bases not matched to a gene; V was cut back by 5 bases and J by 5 bases. CDR3 amino acids: CASSPGQGIDEQYF. DNA for the CDR3: TGTGCCAGCAGCCCCGGACAGGGCATTGACGAGCAGTACTTC. The full variable domain, rest sourced from reference TRBV7-2 and TRBJ2-7, is GAGVSQSPSNKVTEKGKDVELRCDPISGHTALYWYRQSLGQGLEFLIYFQGNSAPDKSGLPSDRFSAERTGGSVSTLTIQRTQQEDSAVYLCASSPGQGIDEQYFGPGTRLTVT.

In its sample, this clone was seen once. In nucleotides, the CDR3 is TGTGCCAGCAGCTTAGATGTGGGACAGGGCTCAGTGGCTTTCTTT. Its protein product is CASSLDVGQGSVAFF. V is TRBV11-3 and J is TRBJ1-1, with TRBD1 matching over 9 bases. This CDR3 has 15 amino acids. In germline, CDR1 is SGHNT, CDR2 YENEEA. Trimming cost V 0 bases and J 11 bases; bases outside gene matches: 10.

This clone was counted only a few times. This chain links TRBV28 with TRBJ2-3; 9 positions match TRBD2. Germline assignment: CDR1 MDHEN and CDR2 SYDVKM. This CDR3 comprises 14 residues. The V and J ends lost 6 bases and 4 bases, in that order; junction bases with no gene match: 5. Here the CDR3 DNA reads TGTGCCAGCAGAATTAGCGGGAGCTCAGATACGCAGTATTTT. Encoded protein: CASRISGSSDTQYF. Looking up the rest from reference TRBV28 and TRBJ2-3 gives the full variable domain: DVKVTQSSRYLVKRTGEKVFLECVQDMDHENMFWYRQDPGLGLRLIYFSYDVKMKEKGDIPEGYSVSREKKERFSLILESASTNQTSMYLCASRISGSSDTQYFGPGTRLTVL.

This clone was observed a handful of times. The genes are TRBV7-2 and TRBJ1-2; possible D gene TRBD1, 5 bases. This CDR3 spans 14 amino acids. Germline CDR1 SGHTA, CDR2 FQGNSA. V was pared by 5 bases and J by 4 bases, with 14 bases between. The chain's CDR3 is CASSLVGEVYGYTF. The CDR3 region has the DNA TGTGCCAGCAGCCTCGTGGGGGAGGTCTATGGCTACACCTTC.

The rearrangement joins TRBV6-5 to TRBJ1-4; D not certain. V was cut by 8 bases and J by 7 bases, with 14 bases left in between. CDR1 is MNHEY and CDR2 is SVGAGI in the germline V gene. The CDR3 totals 13 residues. CDR3 loop: CASGGQMFEKLFF. The CDR3 region has the DNA TGTGCCAGCGGCGGCCAGATGTTTGAAAAACTGTTTTTT.

This clone showed up just once. The J gene is TRBJ2-3, the V gene TRBV6-1; 8 bases agree with TRBD2. The CDR3 has 17 amino acids. Per the germline V gene, CDR1 is MNHNS and CDR2 is SASEGT. Trimming cost V 4 bases and J 5 bases; bases outside gene matches: 14. CDR3 in DNA: TGTGCCAGCAGTGCGGCTCCGGGACTAGGAGGGGGAGATACGCAGTATTTT. This gives the protein CASSAAPGLGGGDTQYF.

The rearrangement uses TRBV11-3 and TRBJ1-1; D not resolved. In germline, CDR1 is SGHNT, CDR2 YENEEA. This CDR3 is built from 14 residues. V lost 2 bases and J lost 6, with 13 bases in between. CDR3 sequence reads: CASSLTIPSSEAFF. The CDR3 DNA is TGTGCCAGCAGCTTAACTATCCCGTCATCTGAAGCTTTCTTT.

The chain carries TRBV13 and TRBJ1-5; 9 positions agree with TRBD1. Per the germline V gene, CDR1 is PRHDT and CDR2 is FYEKMQ (reference sequence). V gave up 5 bases and J gave up 4 bases; unmatched junction bases: 3. The CDR3 extends over 14 amino acids. DNA for the CDR3: TGTGCCAGCAGCGCCGGGACAGGGAATCAGCCCCAGCATTTT. It is translated as CASSAGTGNQPQHF. The variable domain in full, with the rest retrieved from reference TRBV13 and TRBJ1-5, is AAGVIQSPRHLIKEKRETATLKCYPIPRHDTVYWYQQGPGQDPQFLISFYEKMQSDKGSIPDRFSAQQFSDYHSELNMSSLELGDSALYFCASSAGTGNQPQHFGDGTRLSIL.

This clone was counted only a few times. The chain combines TRBV10-1 with TRBJ2-7; perhaps TRBD1 as D (5 bases). This CDR3 spans 13 amino acids. Trimming cost V 3 bases and J 6 bases, with 12 bases left between them. Per germline, CDR1 WNHNN and CDR2 SYGVQD (reference sequence). The CDR3 region has the DNA TGCGCCAGCAGTGATGCCCAGGGTGGCGAGCAGTACTTC. Protein: CASSDAQGGEQYF.